This TCR beta chain was retrieved from a study of blood T cell repertoires in COVID-19. Study as a whole: Recovered Cohort 3 donors showed two negative PCRs, clearance, or symptom resolution. The cDNA or gDNA used as material had been derived from T cells, B-cell-depleted T cells, or PBMCs.

Participants' own reports of clinical history determined their cohort assignment. Profiling relied on immunoSEQ multiplex PCR, and the TCRdb table lists in-frame clones only, not all of them. Of roughly 150,000 clones listed, 70% to 80% are singletons. The receptor was derived from a woman in her 70s in a cohort exposed to, infected with or recovered from COVID-19 (not recorded which). The sample taken for sequencing was PBMCs or T cells enriched from blood (not recorded which).

CDR3 in DNA: TGTGCCAGCAGCAAATCGGTGGGGAGTAGCACTGAAGCTTTCTTT. Its protein product is CASSKSVGSSTEAFF. The J gene is TRBJ1-1, the V gene TRBV5-4; D is ambiguous. Germline assignment: CDR1 SGHNT and CDR2 YYREEE (reference sequence). The CDR3 covers 15 residues. Trimming removed 4 bases at V and 4 bases at J, with 17 bases between.